This T cell receptor beta chain derives from a study of blood T cells in healthy people across ages (dated by TCRdb to 2015 to 2017). Study-wide context: Template switching captured roughly one uniquely barcoded TCR beta cDNA molecule per two T cells in model experiments. The study measured age-related changes in TCR beta repertoire diversity using deep sequencing normalized with unique cDNA molecular identifiers. Donors were grouped into four age groups: young (average roughly 17 years), middle-aged (around 39), aged (roughly 67) and long-lived (roughly 80). To avoid experimental bias, donors of different ages were randomly spread across the sequencing lanes. For two donors (one aged 18 to 30 and one aged 80 or older), the study analyzed two additional independent replicas of 1 million unique cDNA reads from the same blood draw.

Library preparation was by 5' RACE. Sequencer: Illumina HiSeq 2500. A second PCR of roughly 6 to 11 cycles was performed with a sample-barcoded 5' primer and a J-beta primer mix. Each TCR beta cDNA molecule received a unique molecular identifier from a template-switch 5' adaptor carrying 12 random nucleotides. Each sample yielded at least 3 million CDR3-containing paired-end reads. First-strand cDNA synthesis was performed from all RNA using the Mint cDNA synthesis kit, with priming by a TRBC-specific oligonucleotide. After uracil-DNA glycosylase treatment, a first 18-cycle PCR used universal primers M1SS and BC2_uni_R on all cDNA. Under the source paper's analysis protocol: For normalization, 1 million high-quality reads were randomly selected from each sample, with every read carrying a distinct molecular identifier. Reads sharing molecular identifiers were discarded rather than binned into consensus sequences. MiTCR, run with a Q25 quality threshold and the strictest error-elimination algorithm, handled CDR3 identification, clonotype clustering and error correction. A nonparametric unseen species model with Euler transformation was used to estimate a lower bound on total TCR beta diversity. TCRdb trimmed the raw reads at Q25, called clones with MiXCR and kept productive beta chains. Rows are unified per CDR3 protein, each entry keeping the most common DNA and genes. TCRdb, rather than the study authors, made the V and J calls. This sample comprises more than 650,000 distinct CDR3 sequences, roughly 53% of them detected only once. The biggest ten clones account for approximately 41% of the sample.

Of note for this clonotype: Its antigen remains unidentified. No qualities accompany the bases; no much larger clone lies one base away.

General findings and caveats noted by the study authors: The CMV infection status of donors was not known, potentially confounding age-related changes in expanded clonotypes. Estimates of total diversity based on one million sequenced T cells were regarded as lower bounds and as underestimates. Compared with the aged group, the long-lived group had more naive CD4+ T cells, fewer expanded clones and increased TCR diversity, suggesting age selection. There was a strong correlation between observed TCR beta diversity and the percentage of naive T cells measured by flow cytometry. Since profiling was done on bulk unsorted PBMCs, naive and antigen-experienced compartments could not be conclusively compared. As age increased, observed TCR beta diversity per million T cells dropped in a roughly linear way, and a significant reduction was already evident by age 40.

The approximately 41 donors, aged about 6 to 95 years, were systemically healthy Caucasian individuals from Russia. Each donor gave 8 to 10 milliliters of peripheral blood, drawn into EDTA-treated Vacutainer tubes. PBMCs were isolated by Ficoll-Paque density-gradient centrifugation, with at least 7 million obtained per sample. Total RNA, at least 6 micrograms per sample, was extracted from PBMCs with Trizol reagent. The percentages of naive CD45RAhigh/CD27high T cells were determined by flow cytometry on a PBMC aliquot from every donor. V and J are truncated by 2 bases and 5 bases respectively, leaving an intervening sequence of 12 bases. The germline V gene sets CDR1 to MGHDK and CDR2 to SYGVNS. Taken from cysteine to phenylalanine, the CDR3 has 14 residues. Of the read, only the CDR3 DNA is kept; its 42 bases are in frame from base 1.

Recombination linked TRBV25-1 to TRBJ1-1, with a tentative D gene TRBD1 over 6 matching bases. This receptor was taken from an elderly man in good health. Sequenced input: blood. In nucleotide form, the sequence is TGTGCCAGCAGTGAACCGGGGGCAGGAACTGAAGCTTTCTTT. Translated, this gives CASSEPGAGTEAFF.